The T cell receptor (beta chain) described here comes from a study of T cells in Graves' hyperthyroidism and ophthalmopathy. Study overall: Peripheral blood sampling occurred at initial diagnosis, before any treatment.

This clonotype was counted only a few times. What it recognizes is unknown. The study's findings and limits: Among clonotypes expanded in thyroid above 0.001, most were also found in blood.

From RNA transcripts, TCR beta CDR3 regions were amplified. HTBI primers drove first-round RT-PCR of the TCR CDR3. MiXCR, applied by TCRdb to the multiplex PCR reads, yields one record per CDR3 protein. The repertoire holds more than 550,000 distinct CDR3 sequences, roughly a sixth seen once, with over 15% in the top ten. Deletions cut 6 bases from V and 6 bases from J, with 18 bases between. Germline V CDR1 and CDR2: MNHNS, SASEGT. The CDR3 is 15 residues long. The blood sample predates any ophthalmopathy symptoms, coming from first hyperthyroidism diagnosis. PBMCs were obtained from 9.5 to 10 ml fresh peripheral blood.

The sequenced sample was blood. The receptor comes from a woman aged 45 to 65 with Graves' hyperthyroidism that later progressed to Graves' ophthalmopathy. V is TRBV6-1 and J is TRBJ1-5; D is perhaps TRBD1 (6 bases). CDR3 nucleotide sequence: TGTGCCAGCAGCTCAACAGGGCTTGGCGGTCAGCCCCAGCATTTT. Translated, it gives CASSSTGLGGQPQHF.